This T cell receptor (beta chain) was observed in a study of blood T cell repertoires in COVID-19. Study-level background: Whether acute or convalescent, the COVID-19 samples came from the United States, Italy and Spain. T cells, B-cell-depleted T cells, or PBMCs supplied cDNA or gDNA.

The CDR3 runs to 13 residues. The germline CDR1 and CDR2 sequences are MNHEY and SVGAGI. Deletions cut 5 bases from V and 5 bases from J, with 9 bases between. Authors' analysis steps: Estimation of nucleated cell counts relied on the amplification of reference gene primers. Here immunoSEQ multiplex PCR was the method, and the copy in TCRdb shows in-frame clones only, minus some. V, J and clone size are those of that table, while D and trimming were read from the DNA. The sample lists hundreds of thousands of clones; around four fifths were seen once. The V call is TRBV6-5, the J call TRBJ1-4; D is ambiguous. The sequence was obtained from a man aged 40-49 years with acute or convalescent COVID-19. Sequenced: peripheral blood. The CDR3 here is CASSRQANEKLFF. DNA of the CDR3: TGTGCCAGCAGTAGACAAGCCAATGAAAAACTGTTTTTT.